A selection of T cell receptor beta chains follows, all from one sample in a study of T-cell reconstitution after alpha-beta-depleted transplantation in children. TCRdb re-called the PCR reads through MiXCR, storing one row per CDR3 protein. The data contain approximately 650,000 distinct CDR3 sequences, less than 15% of them singletons. This sample comprised PBMCs, obtained before TCRalphabeta/CD19-depleted stem cell transplant. Every receptor here comes from a girl aged 2-10 years with congenital amegakaryocytic thrombocytopenia, due to receive a stem cell transplant. CDR3s include the opening cysteine and the closing phenylalanine or tryptophan. The D gene is left open where the match is weak. Only part of the rows carry a size: once, few, many, or a class if the clone is expanded.

abundance,d_gene,j_gene,v_gene,CDR3nt,CDR3aa
.,.,TRBJ2-7,TRBV20-1,TGCAGTGCTAGGAGCGAATGGGGCTCCTACGAGCAGTACTTC,CSARSEWGSYEQYF
.,.,TRBJ2-3,TRBV10-2,TGCGCCAGCATACACAATCGCCAGGTTGAGGATGTATCAGATACGCAGTATTTT,CASIHNRQVEDVSDTQYF
.,.,TRBJ2-3,TRBV5-1,TGCGCCAGCAGCTTGACTAGCCTCCGCACAGATACGCAGTATTTT,CASSLTSLRTDTQYF
many,TRBD1,TRBJ1-2,TRBV7-9,TGTGCCAGCAGCTTTACATTGACAGGGGATGGCTACACCTTC,CASSFTLTGDGYTF
few,.,TRBJ2-1,TRBV7-9,TGTGCCAGCAGCCCCAGACTAGTTGGCTCCTACAATGAGCAGTTCTTC,CASSPRLVGSYNEQFF
few,.,TRBJ2-7,TRBV27,TGTGCCAGCAGCTCGACTAGTTCGCCGAGCTCCTACGAGCAGTACTTC,CASSSTSSPSSYEQYF
few,TRBD2,TRBJ2-1,TRBV10-3,TGTGCCATCAGACGATTCAGCGGGATCGGATACAATGAGCAGTTCTTC,CAIRRFSGIGYNEQFF
many,.,TRBJ1-1,TRBV29-1,TGCAGCGTTGAGGACCTTTATAACACTGAAGCTTTCTTT,CSVEDLYNTEAFF
.,TRBD1,TRBJ2-3,TRBV28,TGTGCCAGCAGTTACGGGACAGGGGGCCCCACAGATACGCAGTATTTT,CASSYGTGGPTDTQYF
many,TRBD2,TRBJ2-5,TRBV7-9,TGTGCCAGCAGTCGCATATCAACTAGCGCGTACCAAGAGACCCAGTACTTC,CASSRISTSAYQETQYF
few,.,TRBJ1-4,TRBV18,TGTGCCAGCTCACCACGGGGACGGACTAATGAAAAACTGTTTTTT,CASSPRGRTNEKLFF
.,.,TRBJ2-1,TRBV12-3/TRBV12-4,TGTGCCAGCAGTCCCCTTCCGACAGCCTACAATGAGCAGTTCTTC,CASSPLPTAYNEQFF
.,.,TRBJ2-2,TRBV24-1,TGTGCCACCAGTGGGGCGGAGGGGGCGTACACCGGGGAGCTGTTTTTT,CATSGAEGAYTGELFF
few,.,TRBJ2-1,TRBV7-9,TGTGCCAGCAGCTTAGAATTGGGCCAACCTAATGAGCAGTTCTTC,CASSLELGQPNEQFF
.,.,TRBJ1-2,TRBV11-2,TGTGCCAGCAGCCGACCGGTTCGGTCCGGAGGCGACACCTTC,CASSRPVRSGGDTF
many,TRBD2,TRBJ2-5,TRBV12-3/TRBV12-4,TGTGCCAGCTCGGCCAGCGGGGATGGGACCCAGTACTTC,CASSASGDGTQYF
many,.,TRBJ2-1,TRBV4-1,TGCGCCAGCAACCCCTCCGCCTTAGCCCATCCCAATGAGCAGTTCTTC,CASNPSALAHPNEQFF
many,.,TRBJ2-7,TRBV4-1,TGCGCCAGCAGCCTCCAGTCAGATCAGGGCTACGAGCAGTACTTC,CASSLQSDQGYEQYF
.,.,TRBJ1-1,TRBV29-1,TGCAGCGGACCGGGACAAACGAACACTGAAGCTTTCTTT,CSGPGQTNTEAFF
.,.,TRBJ2-5,TRBV5-1,TGCGCCAGCAGCTTGGGGGCGGGCGCAATACAAGAGACCCAGTACTTC,CASSLGAGAIQETQYF
many,.,TRBJ2-7,TRBV3-1,TGTGCCAGCAGCCAAGATCTCGCCAACGAGCAGTACTTC,CASSQDLANEQYF
many,TRBD2,TRBJ2-1,TRBV20-1,TGCAGTGCTAGTAACCCTAGCGGGATCTACAATGAGCAGTTCTTC,CSASNPSGIYNEQFF
.,TRBD1,TRBJ2-2,TRBV11-1,TGTGCCAGCAGCTCGCCCGGGACAGGGGAGATTGGTCCCGGGGAGCTGTTTTTT,CASSSPGTGEIGPGELFF
.,.,TRBJ2-7,TRBV19,TGTGCCAGTAGCCCTTGGGAGGTTGTGAACGAGCAGTACTTC,CASSPWEVVNEQYF
.,TRBD1,TRBJ2-7,TRBV20-1,TGCAGTGCCACGGACAGGGTGACCTACGAGCAGTACTTC,CSATDRVTYEQYF
few,TRBD2,TRBJ2-7,TRBV20-1,TGCTGTGCTAGAGATCGCCACAGGACTAGCGGGAGCTTTTACGAGCAGTACTTC,CCARDRHRTSGSFYEQYF
many,TRBD1,TRBJ1-5,TRBV20-1,TGCAGTGCTAGAGACCCGGACAGGGAGGGGGTCAATCAGCCCCAGCATTTT,CSARDPDREGVNQPQHF
many,.,TRBJ1-2,TRBV20-1,TGCAGTGCTAGGGTCTTGGATAGCCAATCGTCCTTC,CSARVLDSQSSF
.,.,TRBJ2-1,TRBV20-1,TGCAGTAAATCCTCCCCAGTGAGCTCCTACAATGAGCAGTTCTTC,CSKSSPVSSYNEQFF